The T cell receptor beta chain described here comes from a study of CD8 T cells in ankylosing spondylitis. By quantitative 5'-RACE with molecular barcodes, the TCR beta libraries were made. MiXCR, run by TCRdb on the 5' RACE reads, gives a single entry per CDR3 protein. The sample gives roughly 700,000 distinct CDR3 sequences, around 19% of which show up once; 15% to 20% is in the top ten. The CDR3 covers 14 residues. The germline V gene encodes CDR1 LNHDA and CDR2 SQIVND (reference sequence). Trimming shortened V by 1 base and J by 0 bases, and 4 bases separated the two germline ends. This clonotype was observed a few times. Its antigen is currently unknown. Study-wide results and limits: Disease-linked clones proved CD8+ and comparatively uncommon in peripheral blood. Ankylosing spondylitis blood appeared to carry a characteristic TCR beta motif of fewer than 10 highly homologous variants. Some motif variants had been reported before (in reactive arthritis synovial fluid and blood). According to the report, clones linked to the disease were significantly enriched in matched synovial fluid samples taken from ankylosing spondylitis patients.

Sequencing was carried out using blood, either unsorted or a sorted T cell fraction (not recorded which). This clonotype was obtained from a male donor with ankylosing spondylitis. The V gene is TRBV19, the J gene TRBJ1-5; unclear D gene. The CDR3 reads CASSIGDSNQPQHF. The CDR3 coding sequence is TGTGCCAGTAGTATAGGAGATAGCAATCAGCCCCAGCATTTT. Variable domain in full (rest from reference TRBV19 and TRBJ1-5): DGGITQSPKYLFRKEGQNVTLSCEQNLNHDAMYWYRQDPGQGLRLIYYSQIVNDFQKGDIAEGYSVSREKKESFPLTVTSAQKNPTAFYLCASSIGDSNQPQHFGDGTRLSIL.